Listed below are T cell receptor beta chains from one sample, sequenced in a study of OX40 agonist ivuxolimab in advanced cancers. The protocol was immunoSEQ multiplex PCR, while the TCRdb copy is restricted to in-frame clones and leaves out a portion. In the table there are tens of thousands of clones, about 86% of which are singletons. The source was CD4+ or CD8+ T cells sorted from blood, collected in a trial of the OX40 agonist ivuxolimab. The source of these receptors is an adult with an advanced solid tumor such as melanoma, head and neck, liver or kidney cancer. The CDR3 runs from the conserved cysteine through the conserved F or W. Fields, in order: V gene, J gene, D gene, CDR3 protein. A D gene is named only where the DNA matches it firmly.

V gene: TRBV7-2
J gene: TRBJ2-1
D gene: -
CDR3 protein: CASSSTGGTLYNEQFF

V gene: TRBV28
J gene: TRBJ2-3
D gene: TRBD1
CDR3 protein: CASSGQGSRDTQYF

V gene: TRBV7-2
J gene: TRBJ2-5
D gene: TRBD2
CDR3 protein: CASSLAVAGRQETQYF

V gene: TRBV7-2
J gene: TRBJ2-7
D gene: -
CDR3 protein: CASSLEYSFEQYF

V gene: TRBV9
J gene: TRBJ2-3
D gene: -
CDR3 protein: CASSVSSSTDTQYF

V gene: TRBV5-6
J gene: TRBJ2-1
D gene: -
CDR3 protein: CASSLAGPYNEQFF

V gene: TRBV7-9
J gene: TRBJ1-2
D gene: TRBD1
CDR3 protein: CASSFGQGWLGYTF

V gene: TRBV15
J gene: TRBJ2-7
D gene: -
CDR3 protein: CATSRDSGYEQYF

V gene: TRBV25-1
J gene: TRBJ1-4
D gene: -
CDR3 protein: CASSVTNEKLFF

V gene: TRBV7-2
J gene: TRBJ1-2
D gene: -
CDR3 protein: CASRPPGGAGYGYTF

V gene: TRBV6-4
J gene: TRBJ1-1
D gene: TRBD1
CDR3 protein: CASSVDFGTGRTEAFF

V gene: TRBV10-3
J gene: TRBJ2-2
D gene: -
CDR3 protein: CAISELGPPGGELFF

V gene: TRBV6-5
J gene: TRBJ1-2
D gene: -
CDR3 protein: CASRSGDYGYTF

V gene: TRBV9
J gene: TRBJ2-5
D gene: TRBD2
CDR3 protein: CASSPTTSGGALVTQYF

V gene: TRBV5-6
J gene: TRBJ2-3
D gene: -
CDR3 protein: CASSFTMVQLTDTQYF

V gene: TRBV18
J gene: TRBJ2-4
D gene: TRBD1
CDR3 protein: CASSPTGAPKNIQYF

V gene: TRBV5-4
J gene: TRBJ1-2
D gene: -
CDR3 protein: CASSRAAGAGGYTF

V gene: TRBV28
J gene: TRBJ2-5
D gene: -
CDR3 protein: CASRYRSEETQYF

V gene: TRBV6-7
J gene: TRBJ2-7
D gene: TRBD1
CDR3 protein: CASSGQGEYF

V gene: TRBV11-1
J gene: TRBJ1-3
D gene: TRBD1
CDR3 protein: CASSLTGDSGNTIYF